The clone carrying this TCR beta chain has just a few counts. The antigen remains unidentified. The PCR employed 60 Vbeta primers together with 13 Jbeta primers. The data were produced by immunoSEQ multiplex PCR, yet TCRdb's version contains in-frame clones alone and is incomplete. The data contain tens of thousands of clones, roughly 81% of them singletons. This sample stems from a study of cytomegalovirus exposure and HLA in healthy donors. About the study: Unique TCRs numbering 75 million to 95 million, obtained from HLA-typed donors, made up an early data release. Study outcomes and limitations: It was likely that a cluster of highly shared sequence variants was a sequencing artifact.

Germline V CDR1 and CDR2: MNHEY, SVGAGI. J was trimmed by 4 bases and V by 6 bases; bases with no gene match: 5. This CDR3 spans 13 amino acids. This clonotype originated in a middle-aged woman in good health and CMV-seronegative. The V call is TRBV6-5, the J call TRBJ1-1, with 7 bases fitting TRBD1. The sample consisted of PBMCs. CDR3 sequence reads: CASRYRGPTEAFF. Written as DNA, the CDR3 is TGTGCCAGCAGGTACAGGGGTCCCACTGAAGCTTTCTTT.